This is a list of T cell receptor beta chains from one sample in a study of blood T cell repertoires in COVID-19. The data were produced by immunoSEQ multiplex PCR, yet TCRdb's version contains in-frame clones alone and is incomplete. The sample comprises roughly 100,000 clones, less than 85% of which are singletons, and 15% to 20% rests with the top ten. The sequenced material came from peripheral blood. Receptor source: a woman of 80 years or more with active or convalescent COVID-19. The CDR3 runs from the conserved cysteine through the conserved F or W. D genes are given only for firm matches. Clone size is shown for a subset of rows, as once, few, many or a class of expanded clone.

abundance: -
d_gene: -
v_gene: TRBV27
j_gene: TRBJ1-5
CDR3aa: CASSFSRGNQPQHF
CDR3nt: TGTGCCAGCAGTTTTTCTAGGGGGAATCAGCCCCAGCATTTT

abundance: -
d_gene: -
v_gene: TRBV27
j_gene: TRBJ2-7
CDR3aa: CASSLLGTSPYEQYF
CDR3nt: TGTGCCAGCAGTCTCCTGGGGACATCACCCTACGAGCAGTACTTC

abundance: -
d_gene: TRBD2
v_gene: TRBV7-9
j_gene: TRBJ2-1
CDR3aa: CASSPRTSGIHEQFF
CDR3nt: TGTGCCAGCAGCCCTCGGACTAGCGGGATTCATGAGCAGTTCTTC

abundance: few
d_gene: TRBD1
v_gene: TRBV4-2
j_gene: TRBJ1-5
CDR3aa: CASSTGTGNQPQHF
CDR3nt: TGTGCCAGCAGCACCGGGACAGGGAATCAGCCCCAGCATTTT

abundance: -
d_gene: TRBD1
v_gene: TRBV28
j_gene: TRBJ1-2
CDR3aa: CASSGGHRGGSYGYTF
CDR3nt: TGTGCCAGCAGTGGGGGACACAGGGGAGGAAGCTATGGCTACACCTTC

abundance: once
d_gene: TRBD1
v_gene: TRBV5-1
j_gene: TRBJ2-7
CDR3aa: CASSFGTAAYEQYF
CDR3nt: TGTGCCAGCAGCTTTGGGACAGCAGCCTACGAGCAGTACTTC

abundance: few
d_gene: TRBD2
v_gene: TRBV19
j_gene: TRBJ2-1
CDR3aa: CASSMRTSGKLNEQFF
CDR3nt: TGTGCCAGTAGTATGAGGACTAGCGGGAAGTTGAATGAGCAGTTCTTC

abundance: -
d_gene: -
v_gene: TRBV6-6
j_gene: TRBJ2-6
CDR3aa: CASSYTRTLGANVLTF
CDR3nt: TGTGCCAGCAGTTACACGAGGACTCTTGGGGCCAACGTCCTGACTTTC

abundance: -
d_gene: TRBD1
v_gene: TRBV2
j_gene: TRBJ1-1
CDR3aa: CASRGTGGGQTEAFF
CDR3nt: TGTGCCAGCAGGGGGACAGGGGGCGGCCAAACTGAAGCTTTCTTT

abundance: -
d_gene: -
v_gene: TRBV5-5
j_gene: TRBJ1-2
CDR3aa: CASSLAAGYGFYGYTF
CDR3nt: TGTGCCAGCAGCTTGGCCGCAGGGTATGGGTTCTATGGCTACACCTTC

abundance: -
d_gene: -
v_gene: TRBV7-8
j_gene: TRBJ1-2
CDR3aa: CASSRRGSGGYTF
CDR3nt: TGTGCCAGCAGCCGCAGGGGTTCGGGTGGCTACACCTTC

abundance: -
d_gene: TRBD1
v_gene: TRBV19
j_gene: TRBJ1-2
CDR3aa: CASSMWQGVNYGYTF
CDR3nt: TGTGCCAGTAGTATGTGGCAGGGGGTTAACTATGGCTACACCTTC

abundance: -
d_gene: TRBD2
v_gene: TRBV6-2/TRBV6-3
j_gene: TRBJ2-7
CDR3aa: CASSKQSAGGPNEQYF
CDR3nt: TGTGCCAGCAGTAAGCAGTCGGCGGGAGGGCCAAACGAGCAGTACTTC

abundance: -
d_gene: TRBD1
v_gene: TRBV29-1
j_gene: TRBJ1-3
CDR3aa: CSVRQGTNSGNTIYF
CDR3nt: TGCAGCGTAAGACAGGGGACAAACTCTGGAAACACCATATATTTT

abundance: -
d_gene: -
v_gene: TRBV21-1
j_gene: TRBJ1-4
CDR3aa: CASSNASGNEKLFF
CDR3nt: TGTGCCAGCAGCAACGCCTCAGGGAATGAAAAACTGTTTTTT

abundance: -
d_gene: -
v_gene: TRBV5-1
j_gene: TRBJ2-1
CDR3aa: CASSLGVPTMRDEQFF
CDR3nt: TGCGCCAGCAGCTTGGGGGTGCCAACCATGCGGGATGAGCAGTTCTTC

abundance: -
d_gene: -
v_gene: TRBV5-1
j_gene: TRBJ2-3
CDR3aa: CASSLVGPSTDTQYF
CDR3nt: TGTGCCAGCAGCTTGGTGGGCCCTAGCACAGATACGCAGTATTTT